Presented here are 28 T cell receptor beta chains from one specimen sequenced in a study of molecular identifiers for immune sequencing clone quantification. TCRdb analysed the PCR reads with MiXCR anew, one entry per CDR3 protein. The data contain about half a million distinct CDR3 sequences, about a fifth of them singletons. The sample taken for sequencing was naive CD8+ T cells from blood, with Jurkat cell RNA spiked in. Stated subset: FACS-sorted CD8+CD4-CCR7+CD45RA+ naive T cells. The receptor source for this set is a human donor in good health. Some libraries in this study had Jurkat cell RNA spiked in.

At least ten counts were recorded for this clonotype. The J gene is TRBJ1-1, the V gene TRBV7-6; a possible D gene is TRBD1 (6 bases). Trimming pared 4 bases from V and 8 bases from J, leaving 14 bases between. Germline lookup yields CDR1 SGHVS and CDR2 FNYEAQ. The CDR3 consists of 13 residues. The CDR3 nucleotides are TGTGCCAGCAGCTCACCGGCCGGGACAGAAGCTTTCTTT. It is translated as CASSSPAGTEAFF. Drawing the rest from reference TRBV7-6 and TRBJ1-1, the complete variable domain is GAGVSQSPRYKVTKRGQDVALRCDPISGHVSLYWYRQALGQGPEFLTYFNYEAQQDKSGLPNDRFSAERPEGSISTLTIQRTEQRDSAMYRCASSSPAGTEAFFGQGTRLTVV.

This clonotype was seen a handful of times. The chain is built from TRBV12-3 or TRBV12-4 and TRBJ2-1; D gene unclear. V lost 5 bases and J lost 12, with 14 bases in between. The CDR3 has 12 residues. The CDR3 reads CASSGLESGQFF. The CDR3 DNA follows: TGTGCCAGCAGTGGATTAGAGTCTGGGCAGTTCTTC.

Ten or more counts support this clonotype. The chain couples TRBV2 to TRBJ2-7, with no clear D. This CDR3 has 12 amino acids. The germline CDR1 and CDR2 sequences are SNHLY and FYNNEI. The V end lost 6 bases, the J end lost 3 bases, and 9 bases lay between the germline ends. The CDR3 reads CASSARDYEQYF. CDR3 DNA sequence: TGTGCCAGCAGCGCGAGAGACTACGAGCAGTACTTC.

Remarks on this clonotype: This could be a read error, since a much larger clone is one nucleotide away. The CDR3 protein is CASSSLPAALTGELFF. CDR3 sequence (DNA): TGTGCCAGCAGTTCCCTCCCAGCGGCACTCACCGGGGAGCTGTTTTTT. The genes are TRBV28 and TRBJ2-2; TRBD2 might be the D (5 bases). CDR1 is MDHEN, CDR2 SYDVKM, per germline. V lost 4 bases and J 4 bases, leaving 16 bases between the germline ends. The CDR3 has 16 residues.

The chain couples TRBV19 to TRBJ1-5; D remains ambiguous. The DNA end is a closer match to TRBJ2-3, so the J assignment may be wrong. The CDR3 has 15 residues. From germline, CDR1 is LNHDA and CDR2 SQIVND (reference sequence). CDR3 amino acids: CASSLRTGHNQPQYF. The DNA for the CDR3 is TGTGCCAGTAGTCTACGGACGGGCCACAATCAGCCCCAGTATTTT.

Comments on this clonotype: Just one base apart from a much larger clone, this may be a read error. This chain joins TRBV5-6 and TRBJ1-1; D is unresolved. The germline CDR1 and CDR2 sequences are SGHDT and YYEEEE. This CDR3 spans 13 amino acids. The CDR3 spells CACSWTSNTEAFF. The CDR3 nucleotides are TGTGCCTGCAGCTGGACGTCAAACACTGAAGCTTTCTTT.

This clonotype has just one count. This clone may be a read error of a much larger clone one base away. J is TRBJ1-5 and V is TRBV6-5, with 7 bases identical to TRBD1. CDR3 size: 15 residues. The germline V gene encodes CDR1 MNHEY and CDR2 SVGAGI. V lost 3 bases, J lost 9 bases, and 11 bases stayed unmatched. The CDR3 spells CASSYDGQGGRPQHF. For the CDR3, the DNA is TGTGCCAGCAGTTATGATGGGCAGGGGGGTCGGCCCCAGCATTTT.

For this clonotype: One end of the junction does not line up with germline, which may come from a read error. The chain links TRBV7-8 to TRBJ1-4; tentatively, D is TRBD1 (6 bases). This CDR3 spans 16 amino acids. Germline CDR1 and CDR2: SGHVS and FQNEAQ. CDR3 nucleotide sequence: TGTGCCAGCAGCATCCCGGGGGGGCGAACTAAAGAAAAACTGTTTTTT. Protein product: CASSIPGGRTKEKLFF.

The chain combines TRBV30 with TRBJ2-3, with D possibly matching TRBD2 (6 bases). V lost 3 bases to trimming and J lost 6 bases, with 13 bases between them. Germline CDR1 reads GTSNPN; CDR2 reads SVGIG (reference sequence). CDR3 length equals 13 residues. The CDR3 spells CAWSGDSSDTQYF. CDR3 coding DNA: TGTGCCTGGAGCGGGGACTCATCGGATACGCAGTATTTT. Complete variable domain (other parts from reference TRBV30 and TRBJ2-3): SQTIHQWPATLVQPVGSPLSLECTVEGTSNPNLYWYRQAAGRGLQLLFYSVGIGQISSEVPQNLSASRPQDRQFILSSKKLLLSDSGFYLCAWSGDSSDTQYFGPGTRLTVL.

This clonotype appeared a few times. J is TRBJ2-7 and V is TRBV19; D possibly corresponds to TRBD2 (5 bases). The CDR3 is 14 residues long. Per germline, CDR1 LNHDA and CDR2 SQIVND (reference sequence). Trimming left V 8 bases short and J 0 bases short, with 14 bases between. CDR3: CASRSSAFSYEQYF. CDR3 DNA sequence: TGTGCCAGTCGGAGTAGCGCGTTCTCCTACGAGCAGTACTTC.

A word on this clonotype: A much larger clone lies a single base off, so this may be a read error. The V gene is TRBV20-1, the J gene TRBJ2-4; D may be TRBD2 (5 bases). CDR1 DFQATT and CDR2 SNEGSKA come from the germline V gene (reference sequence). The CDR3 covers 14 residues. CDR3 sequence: CSTRADLAGYIQYF. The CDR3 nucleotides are TGCAGTACTAGAGCCGACCTCGCCGGGTACATTCAGTACTTC.

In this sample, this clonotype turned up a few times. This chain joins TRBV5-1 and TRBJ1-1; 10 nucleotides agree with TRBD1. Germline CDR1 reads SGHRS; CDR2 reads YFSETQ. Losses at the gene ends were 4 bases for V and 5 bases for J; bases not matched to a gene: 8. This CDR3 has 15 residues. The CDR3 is CASSLRDRGWTEAFF. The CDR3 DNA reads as TGCGCCAGCAGCCTCCGGGACAGGGGTTGGACTGAAGCTTTCTTT.

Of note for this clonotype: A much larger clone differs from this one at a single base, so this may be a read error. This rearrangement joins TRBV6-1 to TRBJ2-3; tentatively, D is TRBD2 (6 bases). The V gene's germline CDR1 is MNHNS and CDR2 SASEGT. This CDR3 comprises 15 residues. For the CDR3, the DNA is TGTGTCAGCAGTGAAGGCGGGGACTTCACAGATACGCAGTATTTT. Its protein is CVSSEGGDFTDTQYF.

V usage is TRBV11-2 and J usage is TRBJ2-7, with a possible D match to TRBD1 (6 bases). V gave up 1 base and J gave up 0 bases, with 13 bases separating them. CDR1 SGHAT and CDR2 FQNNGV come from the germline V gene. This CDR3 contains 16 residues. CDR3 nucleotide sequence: TGTGCCAGCAGCTTAGGGGGAGTGGACAGCTCCTACGAGCAGTACTTC. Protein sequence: CASSLGGVDSSYEQYF.

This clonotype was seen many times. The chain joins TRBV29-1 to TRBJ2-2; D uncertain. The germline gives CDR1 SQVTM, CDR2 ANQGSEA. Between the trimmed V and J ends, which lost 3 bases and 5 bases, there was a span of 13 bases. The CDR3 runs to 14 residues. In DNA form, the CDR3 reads TGCAGCGTTGAGTATCGCACTGGGACCGGGGAGCTGTTTTTT. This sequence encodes CSVEYRTGTGELFF.

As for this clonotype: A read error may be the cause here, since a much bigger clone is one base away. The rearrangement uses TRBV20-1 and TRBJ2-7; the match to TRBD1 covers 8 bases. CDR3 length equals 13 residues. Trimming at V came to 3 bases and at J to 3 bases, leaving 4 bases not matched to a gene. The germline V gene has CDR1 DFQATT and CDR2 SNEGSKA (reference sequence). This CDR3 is CSARTGENYEQYF. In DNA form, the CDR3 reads TGCAGTGCTAGGACAGGGGAGAACTACGAGCAGTACTTC.

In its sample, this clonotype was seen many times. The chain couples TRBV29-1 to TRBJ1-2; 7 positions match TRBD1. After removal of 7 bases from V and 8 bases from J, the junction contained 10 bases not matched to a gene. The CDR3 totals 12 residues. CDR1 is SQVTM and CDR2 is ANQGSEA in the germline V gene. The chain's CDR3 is CSAVGQADGYTF. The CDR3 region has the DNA TGCAGCGCCGTCGGACAGGCGGACGGCTACACCTTC.

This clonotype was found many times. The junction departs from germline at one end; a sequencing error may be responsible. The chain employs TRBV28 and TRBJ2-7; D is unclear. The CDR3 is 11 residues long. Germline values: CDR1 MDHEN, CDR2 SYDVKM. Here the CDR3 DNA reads TGTGCCAGCAGTTTTGGTGGTTGGCCCAAATTC. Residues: CASSFGGWPKF.

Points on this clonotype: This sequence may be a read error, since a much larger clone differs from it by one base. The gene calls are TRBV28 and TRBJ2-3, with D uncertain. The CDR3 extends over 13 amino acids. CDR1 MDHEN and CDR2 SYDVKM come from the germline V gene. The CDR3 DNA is TGTGCCGGCAGTCCCACGAGTAGCTATACGCAGTATTTT. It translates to CAGSPTSSYTQYF.

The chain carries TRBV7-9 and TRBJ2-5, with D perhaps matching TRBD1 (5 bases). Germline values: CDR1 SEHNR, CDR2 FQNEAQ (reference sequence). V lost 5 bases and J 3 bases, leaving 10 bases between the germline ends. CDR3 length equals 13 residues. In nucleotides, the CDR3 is TGTGCCAGCAGCGCGAGCAGGGAAGAGACCCAGTACTTC. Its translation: CASSASREETQYF.

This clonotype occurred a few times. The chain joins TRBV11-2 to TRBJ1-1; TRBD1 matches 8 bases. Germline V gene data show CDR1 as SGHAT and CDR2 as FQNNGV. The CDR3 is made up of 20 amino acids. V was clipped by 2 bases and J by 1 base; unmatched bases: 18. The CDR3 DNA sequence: TGTGCCAGCAGCTTAAGTAGTCGGACAGGGAACCCTTCCCGGAACACTGAAGCTTTCTTT. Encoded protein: CASSLSSRTGNPSRNTEAFF.

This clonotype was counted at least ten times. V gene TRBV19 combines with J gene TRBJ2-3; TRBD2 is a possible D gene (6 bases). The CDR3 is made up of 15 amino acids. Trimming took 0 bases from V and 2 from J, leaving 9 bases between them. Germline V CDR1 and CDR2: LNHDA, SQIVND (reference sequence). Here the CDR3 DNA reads TGTGCCAGTAGTATAGATCGGGGGACCACAGATACGCAGTATTTT. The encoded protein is CASSIDRGTTDTQYF.

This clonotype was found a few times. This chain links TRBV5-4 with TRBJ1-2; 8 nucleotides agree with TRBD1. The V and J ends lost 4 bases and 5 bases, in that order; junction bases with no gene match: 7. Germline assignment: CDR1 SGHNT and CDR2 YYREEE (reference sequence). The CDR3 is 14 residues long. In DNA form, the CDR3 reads TGTGCCAGCAGCACCTGGACAGGGTCGTATGGCTACACCTTC. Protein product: CASSTWTGSYGYTF.

The CDR3 nucleotides are TGTGCCAGCAGGTCAGACAGACAAGAGACCCAGTACTTC. It encodes CASRSDRQETQYF. The chain recombines TRBV7-9 with TRBJ2-5, with D tentatively TRBD1 (5 bases). The germline CDR1 and CDR2 sequences are SEHNR and FQNEAQ (reference sequence). This CDR3 is 13 amino acids long. Trimming shortened V by 6 bases and J by 2 bases, and 10 bases separated the two germline ends.

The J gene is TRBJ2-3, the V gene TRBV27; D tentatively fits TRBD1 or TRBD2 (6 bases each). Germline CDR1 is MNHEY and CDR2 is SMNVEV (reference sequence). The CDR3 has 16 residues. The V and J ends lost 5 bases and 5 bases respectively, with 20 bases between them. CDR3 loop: CASSPLLIGGGDTQYF. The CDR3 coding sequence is TGTGCCAGCAGTCCCCTACTTATCGGAGGGGGAGATACGCAGTATTTT.

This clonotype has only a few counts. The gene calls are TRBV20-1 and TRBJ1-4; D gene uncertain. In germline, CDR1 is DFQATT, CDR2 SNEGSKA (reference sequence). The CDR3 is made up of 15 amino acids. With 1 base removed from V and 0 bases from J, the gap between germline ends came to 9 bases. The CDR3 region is CSARVAPATNEKLFF. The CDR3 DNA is TGCAGTGCTAGAGTGGCACCCGCAACTAATGAAAAACTGTTTTTT.

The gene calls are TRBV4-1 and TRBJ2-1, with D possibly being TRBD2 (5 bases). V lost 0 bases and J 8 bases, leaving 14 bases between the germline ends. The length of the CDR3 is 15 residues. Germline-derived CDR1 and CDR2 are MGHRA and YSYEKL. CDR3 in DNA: TGCGCCAGCAGCCAAGAGTCTCGGGGTTTCGATGAGCAGTTCTTC. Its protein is CASSQESRGFDEQFF.

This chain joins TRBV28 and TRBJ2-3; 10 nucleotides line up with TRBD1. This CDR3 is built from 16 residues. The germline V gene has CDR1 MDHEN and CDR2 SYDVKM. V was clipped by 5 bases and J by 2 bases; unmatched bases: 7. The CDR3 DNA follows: TGTGCCAGCAGTCGAGACGGGACAGGGGTCACAGATACGCAGTATTTT. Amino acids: CASSRDGTGVTDTQYF.